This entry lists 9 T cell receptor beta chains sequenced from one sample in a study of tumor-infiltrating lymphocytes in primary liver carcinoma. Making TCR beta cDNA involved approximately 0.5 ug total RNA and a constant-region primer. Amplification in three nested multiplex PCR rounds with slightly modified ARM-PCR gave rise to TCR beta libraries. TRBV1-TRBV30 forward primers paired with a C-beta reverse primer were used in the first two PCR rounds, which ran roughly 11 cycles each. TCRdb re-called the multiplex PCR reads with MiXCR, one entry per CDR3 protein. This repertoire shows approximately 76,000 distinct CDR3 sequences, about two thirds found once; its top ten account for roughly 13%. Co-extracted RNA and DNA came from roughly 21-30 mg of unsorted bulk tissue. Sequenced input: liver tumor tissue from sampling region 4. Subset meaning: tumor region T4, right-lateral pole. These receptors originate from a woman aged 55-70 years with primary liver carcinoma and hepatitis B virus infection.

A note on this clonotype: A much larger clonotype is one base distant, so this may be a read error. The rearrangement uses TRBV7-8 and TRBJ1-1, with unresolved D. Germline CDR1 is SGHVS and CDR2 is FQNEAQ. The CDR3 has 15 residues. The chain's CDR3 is CASILHGKGDTEAFF. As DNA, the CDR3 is TGTGCCAGCATCTTACATGGGAAGGGTGACACTGAAGCTTTCTTT.

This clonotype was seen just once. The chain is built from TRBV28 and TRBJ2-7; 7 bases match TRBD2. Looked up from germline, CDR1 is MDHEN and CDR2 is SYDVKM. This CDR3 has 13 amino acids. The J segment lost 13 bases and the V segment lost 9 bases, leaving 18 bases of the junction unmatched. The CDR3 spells CASRGTKTYEEYF. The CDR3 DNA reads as TGTGCCAGTCGGGGGACTAAGACCTACGAGGAATACTTC.

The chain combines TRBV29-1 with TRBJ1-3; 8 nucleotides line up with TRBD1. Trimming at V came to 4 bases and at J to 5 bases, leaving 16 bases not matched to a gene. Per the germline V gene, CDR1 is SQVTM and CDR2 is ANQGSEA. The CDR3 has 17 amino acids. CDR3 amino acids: CSVGGHSSQGARNTIYF. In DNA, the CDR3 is TGCAGCGTTGGGGGTCATTCGAGTCAGGGGGCTCGAAACACCATATATTTT.

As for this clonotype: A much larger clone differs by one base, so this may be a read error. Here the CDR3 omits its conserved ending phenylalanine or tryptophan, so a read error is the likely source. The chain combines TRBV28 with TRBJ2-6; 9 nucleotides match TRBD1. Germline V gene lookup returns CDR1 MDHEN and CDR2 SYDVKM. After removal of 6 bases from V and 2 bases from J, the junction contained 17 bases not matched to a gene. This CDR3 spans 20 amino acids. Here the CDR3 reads CASRQQPGQGLIPGANVLTS. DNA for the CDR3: TGTGCCAGCAGACAACAACCGGGACAGGGTTTAATCCCTGGGGCCAACGTCCTGACTTCC.

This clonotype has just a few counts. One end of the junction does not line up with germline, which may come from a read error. The CDR3, as DNA: TGTGCCAGCAGTGGAAAGGACGGGGCCCCCAATGAACAGTTCTTC. Its protein is CASSGKDGAPNEQFF. The chain couples TRBV6-1 to TRBJ2-1, with D possibly being TRBD1 or TRBD2 (5 bases each). Germline V CDR1 and CDR2: MNHNS, SASEGT. CDR3 length equals 15 residues.

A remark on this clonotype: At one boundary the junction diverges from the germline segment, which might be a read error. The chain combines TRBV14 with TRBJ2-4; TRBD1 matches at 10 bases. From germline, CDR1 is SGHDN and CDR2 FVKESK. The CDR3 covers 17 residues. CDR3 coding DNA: TGTGCCAGCAGCCAAGAGGGACAGGGGCTAGCCAAACACATCCAGTACTTC. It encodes CASSQEGQGLAKHIQYF.

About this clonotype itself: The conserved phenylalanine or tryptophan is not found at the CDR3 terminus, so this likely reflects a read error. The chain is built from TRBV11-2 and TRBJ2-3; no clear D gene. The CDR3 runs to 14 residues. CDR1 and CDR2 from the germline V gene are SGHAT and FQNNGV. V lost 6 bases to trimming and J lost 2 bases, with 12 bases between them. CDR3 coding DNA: TGTGCCAGCAGTTCGGATCTGCCCACAGATACGCAGTATTGT. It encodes CASSSDLPTDTQYC.

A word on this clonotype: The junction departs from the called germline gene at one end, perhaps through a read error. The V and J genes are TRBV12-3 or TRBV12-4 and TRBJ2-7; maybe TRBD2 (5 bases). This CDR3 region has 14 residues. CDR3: CASNLRGKGYEQYF. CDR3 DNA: TGTGCCAGCAATTTAAGAGGGAAGGGCTACGAACAGTACTTC.

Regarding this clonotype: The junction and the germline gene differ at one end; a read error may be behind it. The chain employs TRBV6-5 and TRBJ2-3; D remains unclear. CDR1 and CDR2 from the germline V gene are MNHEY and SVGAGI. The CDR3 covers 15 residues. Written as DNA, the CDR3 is TGTGCCAGCAGGGCTAATGGGCCAGGAACAGATAGGCAGTATTTT. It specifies CASRANGPGTDRQYF.